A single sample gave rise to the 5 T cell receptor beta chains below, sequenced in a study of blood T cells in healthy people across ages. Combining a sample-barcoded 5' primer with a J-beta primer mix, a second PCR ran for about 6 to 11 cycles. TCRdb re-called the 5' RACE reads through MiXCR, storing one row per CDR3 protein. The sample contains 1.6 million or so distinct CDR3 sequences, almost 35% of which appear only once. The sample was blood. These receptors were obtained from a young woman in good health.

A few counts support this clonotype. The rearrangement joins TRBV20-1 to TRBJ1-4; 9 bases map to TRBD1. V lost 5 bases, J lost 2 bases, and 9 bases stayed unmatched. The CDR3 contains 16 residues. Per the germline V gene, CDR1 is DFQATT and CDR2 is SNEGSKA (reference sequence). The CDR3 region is CSAQDRGGWTNEKLFF. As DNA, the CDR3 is TGCAGTGCTCAGGACAGGGGTGGGTGGACTAATGAAAAACTGTTTTTT.

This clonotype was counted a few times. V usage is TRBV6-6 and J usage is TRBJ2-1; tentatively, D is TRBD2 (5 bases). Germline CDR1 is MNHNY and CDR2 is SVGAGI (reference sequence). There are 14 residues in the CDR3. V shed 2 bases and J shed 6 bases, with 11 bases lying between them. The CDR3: CASSYGLASNEQFF. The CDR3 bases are TGTGCCAGCAGTTACGGGCTAGCTTCCAATGAGCAGTTCTTC.

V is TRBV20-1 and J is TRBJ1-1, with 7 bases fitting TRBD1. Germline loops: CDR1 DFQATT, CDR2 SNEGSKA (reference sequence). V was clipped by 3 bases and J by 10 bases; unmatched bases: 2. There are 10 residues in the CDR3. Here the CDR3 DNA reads TGCAGTGCTAGGACAGGGAGAGCTTTCTTT. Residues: CSARTGRAFF.

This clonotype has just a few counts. The CDR3 is CASAPGEETQYF. In nucleotides, the CDR3 is TGTGCTAGTGCCCCGGGTGAGGAGACCCAGTACTTC. This sequence joins TRBV12-5 and TRBJ2-5, with D hard to call. Trimming cost V 7 bases and J 5 bases, with 11 bases left between them. Looked up from germline, CDR1 is LGHNT and CDR2 is FRNRAP. The CDR3 has 12 residues.

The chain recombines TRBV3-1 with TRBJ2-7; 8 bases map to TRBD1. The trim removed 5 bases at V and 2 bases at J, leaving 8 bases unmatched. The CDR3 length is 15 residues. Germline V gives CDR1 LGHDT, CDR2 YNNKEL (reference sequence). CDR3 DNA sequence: TGTGCCAGCAGCGGACGGACAGGGCGGGCCTACGAGCAGTACTTC. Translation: CASSGRTGRAYEQYF.